This record looks at one TCR beta chain sequence and its context. These data come from a study of blood T cell repertoires in COVID-19. Generated by immunoSEQ multiplex PCR, the TCRdb table keeps only in-frame clones and is missing some. This sample has approximately 97,000 clones, with about 85% found just once. Trimming took off 6 bases at V and 3 bases at J, with 14 bases between the two ends. Looked up from germline, CDR1 is MNHEY and CDR2 is SVGAGI. This CDR3 has 14 residues. This chain links TRBV6-5 with TRBJ1-1, with unresolved D. The sequenced sample consisted of peripheral blood. This TCR was recovered from a man aged 50-60 years with active COVID-19. The CDR3 DNA follows: TGTGCCAGCAGACCCACCAGGATTTACACTGAAGCTTTCTTT. This encodes CASRPTRIYTEAFF.